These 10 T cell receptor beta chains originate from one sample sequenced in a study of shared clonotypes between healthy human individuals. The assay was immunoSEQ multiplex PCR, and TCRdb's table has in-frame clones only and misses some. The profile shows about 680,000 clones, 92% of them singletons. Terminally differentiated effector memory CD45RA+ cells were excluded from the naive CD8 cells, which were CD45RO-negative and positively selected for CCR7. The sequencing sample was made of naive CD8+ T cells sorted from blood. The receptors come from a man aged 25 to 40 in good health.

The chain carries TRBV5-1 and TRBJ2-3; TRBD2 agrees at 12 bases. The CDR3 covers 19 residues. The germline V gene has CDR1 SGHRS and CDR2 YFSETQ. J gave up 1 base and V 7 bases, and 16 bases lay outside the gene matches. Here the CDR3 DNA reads TGCGCCAGCGGAGAGGCCCTAGCGGGAGGGTCCTGGGGCACAGATACGCAGTATTTT. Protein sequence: CASGEALAGGSWGTDTQYF. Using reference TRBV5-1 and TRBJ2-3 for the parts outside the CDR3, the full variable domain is KAGVTQTPRYLIKTRGQQVTLSCSPISGHRSVSWYQQTPGQGLQFLFEYFSETQRNKGNFPGRFSGRQFSNSRSEMNVSTLELGDSALYLCASGEALAGGSWGTDTQYFGPGTRLTVL.

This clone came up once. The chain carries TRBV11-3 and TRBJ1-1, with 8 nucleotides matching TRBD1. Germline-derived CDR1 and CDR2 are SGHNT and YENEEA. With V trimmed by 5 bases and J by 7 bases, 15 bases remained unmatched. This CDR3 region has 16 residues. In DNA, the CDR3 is TGTGCCAGCAGCAGAATAAGCAGCGAACAGGGGGATGAAGCTTTCTTT. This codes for CASSRISSEQGDEAFF.

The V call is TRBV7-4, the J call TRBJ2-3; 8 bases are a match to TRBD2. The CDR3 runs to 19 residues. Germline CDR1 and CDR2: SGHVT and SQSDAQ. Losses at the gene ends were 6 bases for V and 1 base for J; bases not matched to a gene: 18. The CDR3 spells CASSFTGGPGKEGTDTQYF. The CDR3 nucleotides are TGTGCCAGCAGTTTCACGGGAGGGCCGGGGAAGGAAGGCACAGATACGCAGTATTTT.

The CDR3 sequence: CASSEGRGTDTQYF. CDR3 bases: TGTGCCAGCAGTGAAGGGCGGGGCACAGATACGCAGTATTTT. This rearrangement joins TRBV2 to TRBJ2-3; perhaps TRBD2 as D (5 bases). Germline CDR1 reads SNHLY; CDR2 reads FYNNEI. This CDR3 has 14 residues. V lost 1 base, J lost 1 base, and 6 bases lay in between.

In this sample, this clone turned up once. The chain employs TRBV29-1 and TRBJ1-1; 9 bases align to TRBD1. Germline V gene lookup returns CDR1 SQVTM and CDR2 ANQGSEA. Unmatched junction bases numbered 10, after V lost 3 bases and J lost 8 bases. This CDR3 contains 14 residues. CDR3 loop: CSVEDRGGKIEAFF. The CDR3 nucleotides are TGCAGCGTTGAGGACAGGGGAGGAAAGATCGAAGCTTTCTTT. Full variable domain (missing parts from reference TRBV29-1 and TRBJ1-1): SAVISQKPSRDICQRGTSLTIQCQVDSQVTMMFWYRQQPGQSLTLIATANQGSEATYESGFVIDKFPISRPNLTFSTLTVSNMSPEDSSIYLCSVEDRGGKIEAFFGQGTRLTVV.

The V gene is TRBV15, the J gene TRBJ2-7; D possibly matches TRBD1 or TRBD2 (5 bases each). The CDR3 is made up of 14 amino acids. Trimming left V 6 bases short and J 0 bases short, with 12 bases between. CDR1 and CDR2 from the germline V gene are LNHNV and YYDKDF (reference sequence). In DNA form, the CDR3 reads TGTGCCACCAGTCCGGGACCCAACTCCTACGAGCAGTACTTC. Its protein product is CATSPGPNSYEQYF.

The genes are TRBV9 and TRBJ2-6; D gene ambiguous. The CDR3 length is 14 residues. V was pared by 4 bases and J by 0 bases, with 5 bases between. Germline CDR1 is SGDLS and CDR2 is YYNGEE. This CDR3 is CASSSSSGANVLTF. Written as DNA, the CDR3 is TGTGCCAGCAGCTCAAGCTCTGGGGCCAACGTCCTGACTTTC.

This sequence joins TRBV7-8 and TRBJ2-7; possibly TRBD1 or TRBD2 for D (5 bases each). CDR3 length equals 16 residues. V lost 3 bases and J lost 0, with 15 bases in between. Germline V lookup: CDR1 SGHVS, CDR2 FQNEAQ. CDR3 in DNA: TGTGCCAGCAGCTTGAGGGGAAGACAGACCTCCTACGAGCAGTACTTC. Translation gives CASSLRGRQTSYEQYF. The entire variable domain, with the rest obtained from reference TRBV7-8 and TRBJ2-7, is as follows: GAGVSQSPRYKVAKRGQDVALRCDPISGHVSLFWYQQALGQGPEFLTYFQNEAQLDKSGLPSDRFFAERPEGSVSTLKIQRTQQEDSAVYLCASSLRGRQTSYEQYFGPGTRLTVT.

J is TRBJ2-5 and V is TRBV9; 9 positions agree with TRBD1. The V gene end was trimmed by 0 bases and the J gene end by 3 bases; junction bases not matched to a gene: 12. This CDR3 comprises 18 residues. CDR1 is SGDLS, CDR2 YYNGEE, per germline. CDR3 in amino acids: CASSVGTGALLLKETQYF. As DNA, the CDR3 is TGTGCCAGCAGCGTAGGGACAGGGGCCCTCCTATTAAAAGAGACCCAGTACTTC.

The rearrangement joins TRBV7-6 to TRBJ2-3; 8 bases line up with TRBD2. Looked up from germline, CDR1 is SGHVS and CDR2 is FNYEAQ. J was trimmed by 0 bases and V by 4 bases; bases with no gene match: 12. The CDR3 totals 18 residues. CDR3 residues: CASSSTYSGISSTDTQYF. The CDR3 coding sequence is TGTGCCAGCAGCTCGACCTATAGCGGGATATCTAGCACAGATACGCAGTATTTT.